The rows below give T cell receptor beta chains drawn from one sample of a study of shared clonotypes between healthy human individuals. Assay used: immunoSEQ multiplex PCR; TCRdb lists only in-frame clones, some missing. The sample records 1,400,000 or so clones, about 98.5% being singletons. Sequencing input: naive CD4+ T cells sorted from blood. These receptors were obtained from a man younger than 40 in good health. Each CDR3 is given with its conserved first and last residue. A D gene is named only where the DNA matches it firmly. Clone size, where shown, is once, few, many, or a class for clones that have expanded.

j_call v_call clone_size d_call cdr3_aa cdr3_nt
TRBJ2-1 TRBV18 - - CASSPLGSSYNEQFF TGTGCCAGCTCACCATTGGGGAGCTCCTACAATGAGCAGTTCTTC
TRBJ2-7 TRBV7-2 - TRBD1 CASSPTGTEVYEQYF TGTGCCAGCAGCCCCACCGGGACAGAAGTATACGAGCAGTACTTC
TRBJ2-7 TRBV5-1 - TRBD1 CASSFLGQGGEEQYF TGCGCCAGCAGCTTCCTTGGACAGGGGGGTGAAGAGCAGTACTTC
TRBJ2-7 TRBV6-5 - - CASRSEPYEQYF TGTGCCAGCCGGTCAGAACCCTACGAGCAGTACTTC
TRBJ1-2 TRBV7-9 - - CASGRDVGYTF TGTGCCAGCGGAAGGGACGTTGGCTACACCTTC
TRBJ2-7 TRBV29-1 - TRBD1 CSVAGTVTYEQYF TGCAGCGTCGCCGGGACAGTGACCTACGAGCAGTACTTC
TRBJ1-5 TRBV30 - - CAWSVRGFQPQHF TGTGCCTGGAGTGTTAGAGGGTTTCAGCCCCAGCATTTT
TRBJ2-7 TRBV4-1 - - CASSQVRGPLPPYEQYF TGCGCCAGCAGCCAAGTGAGAGGGCCCCTCCCCCCCTACGAGCAGTACTTC
TRBJ2-7 TRBV25-1 - TRBD2 CASSESVRPPAAGGEQYF TGTGCCAGCAGTGAATCAGTTAGGCCGCCAGCAGCGGGGGGCGAGCAGTACTTC
TRBJ1-1 TRBV28 - TRBD1 CASIIGTGNTEAFF TGTGCCAGCATTATTGGGACAGGGAACACTGAAGCTTTCTTT
TRBJ2-7 TRBV6-5 - TRBD2 CASSYVGGRSYEQYF TGTGCCAGCAGTTACGTTGGCGGGAGATCCTACGAGCAGTACTTC
TRBJ2-1 TRBV7-9 - - CASSLEGDGFYNEQFF TGTGCCAGCAGCTTAGAAGGGGATGGGTTCTACAATGAGCAGTTCTTC
TRBJ2-1 TRBV11-2 - - CASSLFSTTTYNEQFF TGTGCCAGCAGCTTATTTAGTACAACAACCTACAATGAGCAGTTCTTC
TRBJ2-1 TRBV10-3 - - CATGAKDRMGGEQFF TGTGCCACCGGGGCTAAGGACCGCATGGGGGGTGAGCAGTTCTTC
TRBJ2-3 TRBV12-5 - TRBD1 CASGLAQRRGPNPRYTDTQYF TGTGCTAGTGGTTTGGCCCAGCGCAGGGGGCCTAACCCTAGATACACAGATACGCAGTATTTT
TRBJ2-1 TRBV15 - - CATSGRDSSYNEQFF TGTGCCACCAGCGGCAGGGATAGCTCCTACAATGAGCAGTTCTTC
TRBJ1-5 TRBV18 - TRBD1 CASSVTPGQASQHF TGTGCCAGCTCAGTAACTCCGGGACAGGCGTCCCAGCATTTT
TRBJ2-5 TRBV2 - - CASSEALGTYGTQYF TGTGCCAGCAGTGAAGCGCTAGGGACTTATGGGACCCAGTACTTC
TRBJ2-5 TRBV30 - - CAWRSQGRETQYF TGTGCCTGGAGGTCACAGGGACGAGAGACCCAGTACTTC
TRBJ2-1 TRBV11-1 - TRBD1 CASSWTGASSYNEQFF TGTGCCAGCAGCTGGACAGGGGCGAGCTCCTACAATGAGCAGTTCTTC
TRBJ2-7 TRBV5-1 - - CASSDSGILSYEQYF TGCGCCAGCAGCGATAGCGGTATCCTCTCCTACGAGCAGTACTTC
TRBJ2-5 TRBV9 - - CASSVDQGQETQYF TGTGCCAGCAGCGTAGATCAGGGACAAGAGACCCAGTACTTC
TRBJ2-1 TRBV6-1 - TRBD2 CASSEQLAGGNEQFF TGTGCCAGCAGTGAACAACTAGCGGGGGGCAATGAGCAGTTCTTC
TRBJ2-2 TRBV2 - - CASSGQRNTGELFF TGTGCCAGCAGCGGACAGAGGAACACCGGGGAGCTGTTTTTT
TRBJ1-3 TRBV21-1 - - CASSIAEGGNTIYF TGTGCCAGCAGCATCGCAGAAGGTGGAAACACCATATATTTT
TRBJ1-2 TRBV14 - - CASSQEAGYYGYTF TGTGCCAGCAGCCAAGAGGCCGGATACTATGGCTACACCTTC
TRBJ1-1 TRBV18 - - CASSPPKGMNTEAFF TGTGCCAGCTCACCACCGAAGGGAATGAACACTGAAGCTTTCTTT
TRBJ1-5 TRBV6-6 - - CASKLGSVGEPQHF TGTGCCAGCAAGCTTGGGAGCGTCGGAGAGCCCCAGCATTTT
TRBJ1-2 TRBV6-5 - - CASRRVDSAHYGYTF TGTGCCAGCAGGCGCGTTGACAGTGCCCACTATGGCTACACCTTC
TRBJ2-7 TRBV7-7 once TRBD2 CASSLDRGDEQYF TGTGCTAGCAGCTTGGACCGGGGGGACGAGCAGTACTTC
TRBJ1-1 TRBV14 - - CASSQEIGNTEAFF TGTGCCAGCAGCCAAGAGATCGGGAACACTGAAGCTTTCTTT
TRBJ2-7 TRBV7-9 - - CASRSSSYEQYF TGTGCCAGCAGGTCAAGCTCCTACGAGCAGTACTTC
TRBJ2-1 TRBV7-6 - TRBD2 CASSFRLAGGDEQFF TGTGCCAGCAGCTTCCGTCTAGCGGGAGGGGATGAGCAGTTCTTC
TRBJ2-7 TRBV6-1 - - CASAPLVEQYF TGTGCCAGCGCCCCGTTGGTCGAGCAGTACTTC
TRBJ1-3 TRBV5-1 - - CASSFDLSGNTIYF TGCGCCAGCAGCTTCGACCTCTCTGGAAACACCATATATTTT
TRBJ2-1 TRBV18 - TRBD2 CASSSGGSSYNEQFF TGTGCCAGCTCATCGGGAGGAAGCTCCTACAATGAGCAGTTCTTC
TRBJ2-7 TRBV18 - - CASSPRPGSSYEQYF TGTGCCAGCTCACCACGACCGGGGTCCAGCTACGAGCAGTACTTC
TRBJ1-5 TRBV6-5 - - CASSGDGYSNQPQHF TGTGCCAGCAGCGGAGACGGTTATAGCAATCAGCCCCAGCATTTT
TRBJ2-7 TRBV11-2 - TRBD2 CASRAPGTSMYEQYF TGTGCCAGCAGGGCACCCGGGACTAGTATGTACGAGCAGTACTTC
TRBJ2-1 TRBV7-6 - TRBD1 CASSLGRQGAAGNEQFF TGTGCCAGCAGCTTAGGTCGTCAGGGGGCAGCAGGCAATGAGCAGTTCTTC
TRBJ1-2 TRBV10-3 - TRBD1 CAISESTGRAYGYTF TGTGCCATCAGTGAGTCGACAGGGCGAGCTTATGGCTACACCTTC
TRBJ2-1 TRBV7-9 - - CASSFHSENNEQFF TGTGCCAGCAGCTTTCATTCCGAAAACAATGAGCAGTTCTTC
TRBJ2-4 TRBV28 - TRBD1 CASSLPGGVKNIQYF TGTGCCAGCAGTTTGCCAGGGGGCGTCAAAAACATTCAGTACTTC
TRBJ1-4 TRBV11-2 - - CASSLASGPPAEKLFF TGTGCCAGCAGCTTAGCCTCGGGACCTCCTGCAGAAAAACTGTTTTTT
TRBJ1-5 TRBV6-1 - TRBD1 CASRYTGVNQPQHF TGTGCCAGCAGATACACAGGGGTGAATCAGCCCCAGCATTTT
TRBJ1-1 TRBV6-5 - - CASSLGGFSEAFF TGTGCCAGCAGTTTGGGCGGTTTCTCTGAAGCTTTCTTT
TRBJ1-2 TRBV19 - TRBD1 CASKTDRTYGYTF TGTGCCAGTAAAACGGACAGGACCTATGGCTACACCTTC
TRBJ2-4 TRBV6-5 - - CASSRDILAKNIQYF TGTGCCAGCAGCAGGGACATTCTAGCCAAAAACATTCAGTACTTC
TRBJ2-7 TRBV5-1 - TRBD2 CASSHKSGLAGGSYEQYF TGCGCCAGCAGCCACAAATCTGGACTAGCGGGAGGTTCCTACGAGCAGTACTTC